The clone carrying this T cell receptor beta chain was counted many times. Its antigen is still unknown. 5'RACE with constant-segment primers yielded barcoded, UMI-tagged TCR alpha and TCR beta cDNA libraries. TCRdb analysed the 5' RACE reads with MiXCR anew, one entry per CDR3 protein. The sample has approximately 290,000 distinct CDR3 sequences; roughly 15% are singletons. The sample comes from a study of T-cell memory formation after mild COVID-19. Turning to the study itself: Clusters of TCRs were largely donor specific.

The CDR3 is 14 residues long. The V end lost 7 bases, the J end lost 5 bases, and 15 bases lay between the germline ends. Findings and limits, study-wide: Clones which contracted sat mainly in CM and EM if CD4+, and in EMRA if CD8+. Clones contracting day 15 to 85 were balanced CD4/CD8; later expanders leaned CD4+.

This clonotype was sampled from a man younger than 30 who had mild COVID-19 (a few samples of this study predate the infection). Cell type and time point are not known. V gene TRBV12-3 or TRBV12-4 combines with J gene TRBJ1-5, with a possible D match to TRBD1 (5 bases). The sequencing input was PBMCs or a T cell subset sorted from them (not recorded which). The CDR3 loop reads CASTNTGDYQPQHF. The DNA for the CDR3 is TGTGCCAGCACCAATACAGGAGACTATCAGCCCCAGCATTTT.